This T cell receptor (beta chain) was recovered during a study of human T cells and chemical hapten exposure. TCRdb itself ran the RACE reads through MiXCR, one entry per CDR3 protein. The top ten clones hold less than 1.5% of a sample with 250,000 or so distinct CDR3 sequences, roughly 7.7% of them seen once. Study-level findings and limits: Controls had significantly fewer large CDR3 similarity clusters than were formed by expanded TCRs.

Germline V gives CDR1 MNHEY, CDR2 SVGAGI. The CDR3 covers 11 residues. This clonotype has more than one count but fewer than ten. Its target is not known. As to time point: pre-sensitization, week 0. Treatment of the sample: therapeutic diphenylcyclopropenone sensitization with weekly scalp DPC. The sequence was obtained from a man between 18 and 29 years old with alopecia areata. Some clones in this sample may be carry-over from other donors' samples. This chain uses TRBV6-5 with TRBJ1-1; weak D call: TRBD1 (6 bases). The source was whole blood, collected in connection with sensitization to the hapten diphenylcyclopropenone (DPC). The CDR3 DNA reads TGTGTCATAGGCAGGGGAACTGAAGCTTTCTTT. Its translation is CVIGRGTEAFF.